Following are 13 T cell receptor beta chains from one sample sequenced in a study of T cell responses to AZD1222 COVID-19 vaccine. Profiling relied on immunoSEQ multiplex PCR, and the TCRdb table lists in-frame clones only, not all of them. The sample includes 150,000 or so clones, around 85% seen only once; the top ten take 6.9%. Material: peripheral blood, obtained after recovery from COVID-19. These receptors were obtained from an adult who had recovered from COVID-19.

A single count supports this clone. The gene calls are TRBV19 and TRBJ2-7, with TRBD1 identical over 8 bases. Germline CDR1 reads LNHDA; CDR2 reads SQIVND (reference sequence). The CDR3 runs 14 residues. Trimming cost V 4 bases and J 6 bases; bases outside gene matches: 8. The CDR3 DNA follows: TGTGCCAGTAGTACCGGACAGGGTTCAGTCGAGCAGTACTTC. Its protein is CASSTGQGSVEQYF.

The gene calls are TRBV2 and TRBJ2-1; D is unclear. Germline assignment: CDR1 SNHLY and CDR2 FYNNEI. CDR3 length: 13 amino acids. The ends were cut back, 8 bases at V and 7 bases at J, with 15 bases in the middle. The CDR3 sequence is CASAYLGDNEQFF. For the CDR3, the DNA is TGTGCCAGCGCCTACCTCGGAGATAATGAGCAGTTCTTC.

The chain is built from TRBV3-1 (or the pseudogene TRBV3-2) and TRBJ1-1, with D uncertain. The CDR3 loop spans 11 amino acids. V lost 1 base, J lost 10 bases, and 7 bases lay in between. CDR1 and CDR2 from the germline V gene are LGHDT and YNNKEL (reference sequence). The CDR3 coding sequence is TGTGCCAGCAGCCAAGCATCAGGAGCTTTCTTT. It encodes CASSQASGAFF.

The chain uses TRBV27 and TRBJ1-1; D not resolved. The CDR3 is 13 amino acids. V dropped 2 bases and J dropped 3 bases, with 7 bases sitting between them. Germline V gene data show CDR1 as MNHEY and CDR2 as SMNVEV (reference sequence). Written as DNA, the CDR3 is TGTGCCAGCAGTTTAGTGAAGGACACTGAAGCTTTCTTT. Its protein is CASSLVKDTEAFF.

The chain links TRBV27 to TRBJ1-4, with 7 bases that match TRBD1. This CDR3 spans 15 amino acids. With 6 bases clipped from V and 5 bases from J, the junction kept 9 bases outside the gene matches. Germline CDR1 MNHEY, CDR2 SMNVEV (reference sequence). The CDR3 protein is CASSWTGSGNEKLFF. The CDR3 DNA follows: TGTGCCAGCAGCTGGACAGGATCAGGGAATGAAAAACTGTTTTTT.

The chain has TRBV27 and TRBJ1-5, with 8 bases identical to TRBD1. Germline CDR1 reads MNHEY; CDR2 reads SMNVEV (reference sequence). The CDR3 covers 15 residues. After removal of 6 bases from V and 4 bases from J, the junction contained 8 bases not matched to a gene. The CDR3 coding sequence is TGTGCCAGCAGATGGGGACAGGACAGAAATCAGCCCCAGCATTTT. It translates to CASRWGQDRNQPQHF.

The chain couples TRBV27 to TRBJ1-2, with D possibly being TRBD1 (6 bases). CDR3 size: 13 residues. V was cut by 3 bases and J by 8 bases, with 13 bases left in between. Looked up from germline, CDR1 is MNHEY and CDR2 is SMNVEV (reference sequence). The CDR3: CASSFQGLEGYTF. CDR3 sequence (DNA): TGTGCCAGCAGTTTTCAGGGGTTAGAAGGCTACACCTTC.

For the CDR3, the DNA is TGTGCCAGCAGCTTAGATGGGGGTACTGAAGCTTTCTTT. Amino acids: CASSLDGGTEAFF. The V and J genes are TRBV7-9 and TRBJ1-1; TRBD1 might be the D (5 bases). The CDR3 extends over 13 amino acids. Germline CDR1 is SEHNR and CDR2 is FQNEAQ (reference sequence). Trimming stripped 1 base from V and 5 bases from J, with 8 bases between. Full variable domain (remainder filled in from reference TRBV7-9 and TRBJ1-1): DTGVSQNPRHKITKRGQNVTFRCDPISEHNRLYWYRQTLGQGPEFLTYFQNEAQLEKSRLLSDRFSAERPKGSFSTLEIQRTEQGDSAMYLCASSLDGGTEAFFGQGTRLTVV.

This sequence joins TRBV28 and TRBJ2-5; 7 bases match TRBD2. The CDR3 has 14 residues. Germline assignment: CDR1 MDHEN and CDR2 SYDVKM. Losses at the gene ends were 1 base for V and 7 bases for J; bases not matched to a gene: 6. The CDR3 bases are TGTGCCAGCAGTTTATTGGGAGGGGAGGTGACCCAGTACTTC. This sequence encodes CASSLLGGEVTQYF.

This chain connects TRBV10-3 to TRBJ1-5; D remains unclear. The CDR3 is 13 amino acids. CDR1 is ENHRY and CDR2 is SYGVKD in the germline V gene. Trimming removed 3 bases from V and 0 bases from J, with 3 bases in between. CDR3 sequence: CAISESSNQPQHF. The CDR3 DNA is TGTGCCATCAGTGAATCTAGCAATCAGCCCCAGCATTTT.

The V and J genes are TRBV3-1 (or the pseudogene TRBV3-2) and TRBJ2-5; unclear D gene. Germline CDR1 and CDR2: LGHDT and YNNKEL (reference sequence). This CDR3 comprises 11 residues. V lost 3 bases, J lost 7 bases, and 6 bases lay in between. DNA for the CDR3: TGTGCCAGCAGCCAGCATTGGACCCAGTACTTC. Amino acids: CASSQHWTQYF.

This sequence joins TRBV2 and TRBJ1-1, with 9 bases lining up with TRBD1. The V gene end was trimmed by 8 bases and the J gene end by 8 bases; junction bases not matched to a gene: 12. Germline assignment: CDR1 SNHLY and CDR2 FYNNEI. The CDR3 is 14 amino acids. The CDR3 region is CASARTGEVSEAFF. CDR3 coding DNA: TGTGCCAGCGCCAGGACAGGGGAGGTGTCCGAAGCTTTCTTT.

V usage is TRBV6-6 and J usage is TRBJ2-4; D is uncertain. This CDR3 contains 16 residues. Trimming took 8 bases from V and 3 from J, leaving 20 bases between them. Germline values: CDR1 MNHNY, CDR2 SVGAGI (reference sequence). CDR3 coding DNA: TGTGCCAGCGGCACCCGAGACGGGTCGGGCAAAAACATTCAGTACTTC. Translation: CASGTRDGSGKNIQYF.